This section outlines one T cell receptor (beta chain) sequence together with its context. This specimen comes from a study of blood T cell repertoires in COVID-19. Study-level information: Collection of acute and convalescent COVID-19 samples took place in the United States, Italy and Spain. In each case, the material was cDNA or gDNA derived from T cells, B-cell-depleted T cells, or PBMCs.

In the study's own analysis: Cell counts per sample came from amplifying reference gene primers. Sequenced by immunoSEQ multiplex PCR; TCRdb stores in-frame clones only, minus some. The V and J calls and the clone size are those of that table, but D and trimming were determined from the DNA. The sample holds under 85,000 clones, 89% seen once. V lost 7 bases and J lost 3; bases outside the gene matches: 2. Germline V CDR1 and CDR2: SNHLY, FYNNEI. This CDR3 has 13 residues. Sequencing input: peripheral blood. This chain connects TRBV2 to TRBJ1-2; 10 bases align to TRBD1. This clonotype was obtained from a man aged 65-85 years with active or convalescent COVID-19. CDR3 in DNA: TGTGCCAGCAAAGGGACAGGGGACTATGGCTACACCTTC. Encoded protein: CASKGTGDYGYTF. The full variable domain, completed using reference TRBV2 and TRBJ1-2, is EPEVTQTPSHQVTQMGQEVILRCVPISNHLYFYWYRQILGQKVEFLVSFYNNEISEKSEIFDDQFSVERPDGSNFTLKIRSTKLEDSAMYFCASKGTGDYGYTFGSGTRLTVV.